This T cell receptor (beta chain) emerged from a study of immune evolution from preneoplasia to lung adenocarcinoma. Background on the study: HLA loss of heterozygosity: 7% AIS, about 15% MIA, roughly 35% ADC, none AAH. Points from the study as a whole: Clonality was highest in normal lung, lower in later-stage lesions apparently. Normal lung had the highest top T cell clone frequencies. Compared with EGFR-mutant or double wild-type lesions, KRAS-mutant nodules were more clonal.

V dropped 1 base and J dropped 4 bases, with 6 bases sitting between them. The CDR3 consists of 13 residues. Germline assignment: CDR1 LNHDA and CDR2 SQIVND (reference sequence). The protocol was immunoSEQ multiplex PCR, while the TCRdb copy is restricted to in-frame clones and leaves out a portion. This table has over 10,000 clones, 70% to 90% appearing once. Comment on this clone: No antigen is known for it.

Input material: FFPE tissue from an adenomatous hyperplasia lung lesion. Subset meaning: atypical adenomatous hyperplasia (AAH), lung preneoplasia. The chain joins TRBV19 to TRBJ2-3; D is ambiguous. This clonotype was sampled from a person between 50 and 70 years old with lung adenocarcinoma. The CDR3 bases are TGTGCCAGTAGTATAGGGGCTTCAGATACGCAGTATTTT. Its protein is CASSIGASDTQYF. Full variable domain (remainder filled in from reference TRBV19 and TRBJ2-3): DGGITQSPKYLFRKEGQNVTLSCEQNLNHDAMYWYRQDPGQGLRLIYYSQIVNDFQKGDIAEGYSVSREKKESFPLTVTSAQKNPTAFYLCASSIGASDTQYFGPGTRLTVL.